The present T cell receptor (beta chain) was sequenced within a study of cytomegalovirus exposure and HLA in healthy donors. Whole-study findings and limits: When the data were analyzed later, several of the most significant clusters appeared to be linked to common viral pathogens. It was approximately 150 TCR beta chains that were listed as cytomegalovirus-associated.

This clone occurred a few times. Its antigen is unknown. The PCR contained 60 Vbeta and 13 Jbeta primers. Produced via immunoSEQ multiplex PCR; TCRdb's table is partial and in-frame only. The table lists tens of thousands of clones, under 80% of them singletons. The sequence was obtained from a man aged 55 to 70 in good health and CMV-seropositive. What was sequenced was PBMCs.

CDR3 sequence reads: CASSSSSGVQETQYF. The DNA for the CDR3 is TGCGCCAGCAGCTCGTCCTCGGGGGTCCAAGAGACCCAGTACTTC. This chain links TRBV4-1 with TRBJ2-5, with D perhaps TRBD2 (6 bases). The CDR3 spans 15 residues. The V end lost 5 bases, the J end lost 1 base, and 14 bases lay between the germline ends. Germline lookup yields CDR1 MGHRA and CDR2 YSYEKL.